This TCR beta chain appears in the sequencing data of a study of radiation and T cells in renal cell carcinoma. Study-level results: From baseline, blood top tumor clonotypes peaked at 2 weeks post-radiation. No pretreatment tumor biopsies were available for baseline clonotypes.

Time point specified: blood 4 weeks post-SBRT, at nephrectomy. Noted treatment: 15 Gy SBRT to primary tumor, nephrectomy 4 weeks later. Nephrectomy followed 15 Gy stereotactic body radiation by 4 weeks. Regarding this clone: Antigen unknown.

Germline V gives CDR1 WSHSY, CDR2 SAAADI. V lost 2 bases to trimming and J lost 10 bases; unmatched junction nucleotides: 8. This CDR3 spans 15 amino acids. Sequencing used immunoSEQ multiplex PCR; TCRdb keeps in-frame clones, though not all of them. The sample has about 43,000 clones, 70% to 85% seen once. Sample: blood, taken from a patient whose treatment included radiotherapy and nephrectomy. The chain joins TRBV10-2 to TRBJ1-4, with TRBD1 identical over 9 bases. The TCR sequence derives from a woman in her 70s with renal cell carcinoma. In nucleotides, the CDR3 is TGCGCCAGCAGTGAGGGGGGACAGGGTAGGGTAAAACTGTTTTTT. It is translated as CASSEGGQGRVKLFF.